Listed below are T cell receptor beta chains from one sample, sequenced in a study of cytomegalovirus exposure and HLA in healthy donors. Assay: immunoSEQ multiplex PCR; the TCRdb copy retains only in-frame clones and omits some. The sample contains approximately 160,000 clones, 77% of which appear only once. The sequenced sample consisted of PBMCs. The receptors were gathered from a woman aged 40 to 50 in good health and CMV-seropositive. The CDR3 runs from the conserved cysteine through the conserved F or W. The D gene is left open where the match is weak. Where a row states a size, it is once, few, many or the class of an expanded clone; other rows omit it.

cdr3_aa: CASSRMVTTSGRGDNEQFF
cdr3_nt: TGTGCCAGCAGTCGGATGGTGACTACTAGCGGGAGGGGGGACAATGAGCAGTTCTTC
v_call: TRBV2
clone_size: -
j_call: TRBJ2-1
d_call: TRBD2

cdr3_aa: CASSPYQVGGDTQYF
cdr3_nt: TGTGCCAGCTCACCTTACCAGGTCGGTGGGGATACGCAGTATTTT
v_call: TRBV18
clone_size: -
j_call: TRBJ2-3
d_call: -

cdr3_aa: CASSVDRYSNQPQHF
cdr3_nt: TGTGCCAGTAGTGTTGACAGGTATAGCAATCAGCCCCAGCATTTT
v_call: TRBV19
clone_size: -
j_call: TRBJ1-5
d_call: -

cdr3_aa: CASSPLSTDTQYF
cdr3_nt: TGTGCCAGCTCACCTTTAAGCACAGATACGCAGTATTTT
v_call: TRBV18
clone_size: -
j_call: TRBJ2-3
d_call: -

cdr3_aa: CACAGTGDQPQHF
cdr3_nt: TGTGCCTGCGCCGGGACAGGGGATCAGCCCCAGCATTTT
v_call: TRBV30
clone_size: -
j_call: TRBJ1-5
d_call: TRBD1

cdr3_aa: CAISSTGEVETQYF
cdr3_nt: TGTGCCATCAGTTCGACAGGGGAAGTGGAGACCCAGTACTTC
v_call: TRBV10-3
clone_size: few
j_call: TRBJ2-5
d_call: TRBD1

cdr3_aa: CASSAVGQGFRETQYF
cdr3_nt: TGTGCCAGCAGCGCTGTAGGACAGGGGTTCAGAGAGACCCAGTACTTC
v_call: TRBV9
clone_size: -
j_call: TRBJ2-5
d_call: TRBD1

cdr3_aa: CASSQGTGVYQPQHF
cdr3_nt: TGCGCCAGCAGCCAGGGGACAGGCGTCTATCAGCCCCAGCATTTT
v_call: TRBV4-1
clone_size: -
j_call: TRBJ1-5
d_call: TRBD1

cdr3_aa: CAWSPPGLAGRKNNEQFF
cdr3_nt: TGTGCCTGGAGTCCGCCCGGACTAGCGGGGAGAAAGAACAATGAGCAGTTCTTC
v_call: TRBV30
clone_size: -
j_call: TRBJ2-1
d_call: TRBD2

cdr3_aa: CASSSLAGDITGELFF
cdr3_nt: TGTGCCAGCAGCTCCCTAGCGGGAGACATTACCGGGGAGCTGTTTTTT
v_call: TRBV7-8
clone_size: -
j_call: TRBJ2-2
d_call: TRBD2

cdr3_aa: CASSQGGGINWSFF
cdr3_nt: TGCGCCAGCAGCCAAGGCGGCGGGATAAATTGGAGTTTCTTT
v_call: TRBV4-1
clone_size: -
j_call: TRBJ1-1
d_call: -

cdr3_aa: CASSLTGDTEAFF
cdr3_nt: TGCGCCAGCAGCTTGACAGGGGACACTGAAGCTTTCTTT
v_call: TRBV5-1
clone_size: few
j_call: TRBJ1-1
d_call: TRBD1

cdr3_aa: CSADRDIEAFF
cdr3_nt: TGCAGTGCTGACAGGGATATTGAAGCTTTCTTT
v_call: TRBV20-1
clone_size: -
j_call: TRBJ1-1
d_call: TRBD1

cdr3_aa: CASSQLGLAGGLYEQYF
cdr3_nt: TGCGCCAGCAGCCAACTTGGACTAGCGGGAGGCCTTTACGAGCAGTACTTC
v_call: TRBV4-3
clone_size: -
j_call: TRBJ2-7
d_call: TRBD2

cdr3_aa: CASSPASRAHEQFF
cdr3_nt: TGTGCCAGCTCACCGGCGTCGAGGGCCCATGAGCAGTTCTTC
v_call: TRBV18
clone_size: -
j_call: TRBJ2-1
d_call: -

cdr3_aa: CASSRVPGGYTF
cdr3_nt: TGTGCCAGCAGCCGCGTCCCAGGCGGCTACACCTTC
v_call: TRBV5-4
clone_size: -
j_call: TRBJ1-2
d_call: -

cdr3_aa: CASSPAGTAWEKLFF
cdr3_nt: TGTGCCAGCAGCCCTGCCGGGACAGCATGGGAAAAACTGTTTTTT
v_call: TRBV5-8
clone_size: -
j_call: TRBJ1-4
d_call: TRBD1

cdr3_aa: CASSGEKLFF
cdr3_nt: TGTGCCAGCAGTGGCGAAAAACTGTTTTTT
v_call: TRBV28
clone_size: -
j_call: TRBJ1-4
d_call: -

cdr3_aa: CASSDPSGSAYNEQFF
cdr3_nt: TGCGCCAGCAGTGACCCTAGCGGGTCCGCCTACAATGAGCAGTTCTTC
v_call: TRBV10-1
clone_size: -
j_call: TRBJ2-1
d_call: TRBD2

cdr3_aa: CASSAGNTEAFF
cdr3_nt: TGTGCCAGCAGTGCGGGGAACACTGAAGCTTTCTTT
v_call: TRBV6-5
clone_size: -
j_call: TRBJ1-1
d_call: -

cdr3_aa: CASSLAAGPPGANVLTF
cdr3_nt: TGCGCCAGCAGCTTGGCGGCAGGGCCCCCTGGGGCCAACGTCCTGACTTTC
v_call: TRBV5-1
clone_size: -
j_call: TRBJ2-6
d_call: -

cdr3_aa: CAWGGEYEQYF
cdr3_nt: TGTGCCTGGGGTGGGGAGTACGAGCAGTACTTC
v_call: TRBV30
clone_size: once
j_call: TRBJ2-7
d_call: -

cdr3_aa: CASSSPRGDRGTGELFF
cdr3_nt: TGCGCCAGCAGCTCCCCGCGAGGGGACAGGGGCACCGGGGAGCTGTTTTTT
v_call: TRBV5-1
clone_size: -
j_call: TRBJ2-2
d_call: TRBD1

cdr3_aa: CASSPYRDSNEQFF
cdr3_nt: TGTGCCAGCAGTCCTTACCGGGACAGCAATGAGCAGTTCTTC
v_call: TRBV6-1
clone_size: -
j_call: TRBJ2-1
d_call: TRBD1

cdr3_aa: CASSQESYNEQFF
cdr3_nt: TGCGCCAGCAGCCAGGAATCCTACAATGAGCAGTTCTTC
v_call: TRBV5-1
clone_size: once
j_call: TRBJ2-1
d_call: -

cdr3_aa: CASSLGDSNYGYTF
cdr3_nt: TGTGCCAGCAGCTTAGGAGACAGCAACTATGGCTACACCTTC
v_call: TRBV7-8
clone_size: -
j_call: TRBJ1-2
d_call: -

cdr3_aa: CASSLPERAGLTDTQYF
cdr3_nt: TGTGCCAGCAGCTTACCGGAAAGGGCGGGCCTCACAGATACGCAGTATTTT
v_call: TRBV7-9
clone_size: once
j_call: TRBJ2-3
d_call: -

cdr3_aa: CASSISNILNTEAFF
cdr3_nt: TGTGCCAGTAGTATTTCAAACATACTGAACACTGAAGCTTTCTTT
v_call: TRBV19
clone_size: -
j_call: TRBJ1-1
d_call: -

cdr3_aa: CASLARGGGRSTDTQYF
cdr3_nt: TGTGCCAGCCTAGCGAGGGGGGGAGGCCGTAGCACAGATACGCAGTATTTT
v_call: TRBV7-2
clone_size: -
j_call: TRBJ2-3
d_call: -

cdr3_aa: CASRGQGAQDTEAFF
cdr3_nt: TGTGCCAGCAGGGGACAGGGGGCGCAGGACACTGAAGCTTTCTTT
v_call: TRBV28
clone_size: -
j_call: TRBJ1-1
d_call: TRBD1

cdr3_aa: CASTGTTNTEAFF
cdr3_nt: TGTGCCTCAACCGGGACAACTAACACTGAAGCTTTCTTT
v_call: TRBV19
clone_size: -
j_call: TRBJ1-1
d_call: -

cdr3_aa: CSAGRTINTEAFF
cdr3_nt: TGCAGCGCCGGACGGACTATCAACACTGAAGCTTTCTTT
v_call: TRBV29-1
clone_size: -
j_call: TRBJ1-1
d_call: -